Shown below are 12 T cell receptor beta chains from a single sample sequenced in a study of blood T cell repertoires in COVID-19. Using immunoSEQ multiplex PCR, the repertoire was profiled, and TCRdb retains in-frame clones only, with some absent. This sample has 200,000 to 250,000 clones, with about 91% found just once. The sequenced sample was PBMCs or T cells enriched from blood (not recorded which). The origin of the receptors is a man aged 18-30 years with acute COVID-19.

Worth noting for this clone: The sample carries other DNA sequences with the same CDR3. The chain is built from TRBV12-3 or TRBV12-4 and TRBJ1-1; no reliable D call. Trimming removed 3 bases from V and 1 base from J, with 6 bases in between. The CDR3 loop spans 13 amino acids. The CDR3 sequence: CASSLGPNTEAFF. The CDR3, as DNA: TGTGCCAGCAGTTTGGGCCCGAACACTGAAGCTTTCTTT.

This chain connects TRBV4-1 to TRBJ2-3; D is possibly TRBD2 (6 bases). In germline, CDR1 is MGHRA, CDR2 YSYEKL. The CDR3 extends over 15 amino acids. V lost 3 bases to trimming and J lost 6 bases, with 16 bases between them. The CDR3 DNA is TGCGCCAGCAGCCAGATGAGCGGAGGAGGGGATACGCAGTATTTT. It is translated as CASSQMSGGGDTQYF.

As DNA, the CDR3 is TGTGCCAGCAGCTACGGACAGGGAACGACTGGAAACACCATATATTTT. Translating it yields CASSYGQGTTGNTIYF. The chain links TRBV7-2 to TRBJ1-3; TRBD1 aligns across 8 bases. The V gene's germline CDR1 is SGHTA and CDR2 FQGNSA. This CDR3 spans 16 amino acids. J lost 2 bases, V lost 4 bases, and 7 bases had no gene match.

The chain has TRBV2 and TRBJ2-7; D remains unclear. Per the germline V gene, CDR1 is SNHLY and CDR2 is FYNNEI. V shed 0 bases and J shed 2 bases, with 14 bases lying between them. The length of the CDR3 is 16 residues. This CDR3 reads CASSEALSQRAYEQYF. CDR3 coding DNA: TGTGCCAGCAGTGAAGCGCTTAGCCAACGGGCCTACGAGCAGTACTTC. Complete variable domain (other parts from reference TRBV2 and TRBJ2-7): EPEVTQTPSHQVTQMGQEVILRCVPISNHLYFYWYRQILGQKVEFLVSFYNNEISEKSEIFDDQFSVERPDGSNFTLKIRSTKLEDSAMYFCASSEALSQRAYEQYFGPGTRLTVT.

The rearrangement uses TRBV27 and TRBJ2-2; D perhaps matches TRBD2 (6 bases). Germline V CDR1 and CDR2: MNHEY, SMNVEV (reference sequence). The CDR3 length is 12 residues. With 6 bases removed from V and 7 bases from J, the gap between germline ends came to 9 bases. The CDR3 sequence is CASSPGSGELFF. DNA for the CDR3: TGTGCCAGCAGCCCCGGGAGCGGGGAGCTGTTTTTT.

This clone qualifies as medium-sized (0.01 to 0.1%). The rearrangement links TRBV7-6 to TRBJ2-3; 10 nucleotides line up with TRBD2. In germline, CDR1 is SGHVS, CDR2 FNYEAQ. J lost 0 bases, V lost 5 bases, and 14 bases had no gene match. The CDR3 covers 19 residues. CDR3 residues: CASSTSASSGSSSTDTQYF. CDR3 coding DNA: TGTGCCAGCAGCACGTCGGCGTCTAGCGGGAGTTCCAGCACAGATACGCAGTATTTT.

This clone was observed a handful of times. CDR3 in amino acids: CASSQLAGGHRAYNEQFF. The CDR3 coding sequence is TGTGCCAGCAGCCAACTAGCGGGAGGTCACCGCGCCTACAATGAGCAGTTCTTC. The chain joins TRBV14 to TRBJ2-1, with 11 bases aligning to TRBD2. This CDR3 region has 18 residues. Germline assignment: CDR1 SGHDN and CDR2 FVKESK. Trimming removed 2 bases from V and 2 bases from J; junction bases left unmatched: 8.

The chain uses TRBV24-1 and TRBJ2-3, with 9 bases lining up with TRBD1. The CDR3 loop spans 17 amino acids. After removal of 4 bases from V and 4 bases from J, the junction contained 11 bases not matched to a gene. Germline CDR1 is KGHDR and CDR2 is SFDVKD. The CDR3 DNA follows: TGTGCCACCAGTGACCCACCGGGACAGGGAGCCCCAGATACGCAGTATTTT. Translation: CATSDPPGQGAPDTQYF.

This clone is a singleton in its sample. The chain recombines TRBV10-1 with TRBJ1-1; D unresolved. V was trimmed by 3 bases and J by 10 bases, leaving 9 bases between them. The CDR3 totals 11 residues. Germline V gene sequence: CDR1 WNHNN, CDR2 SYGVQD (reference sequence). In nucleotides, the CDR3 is TGCGCCAGCAGTGATTCCGGTCCAGCTTTCTTT. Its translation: CASSDSGPAFF.

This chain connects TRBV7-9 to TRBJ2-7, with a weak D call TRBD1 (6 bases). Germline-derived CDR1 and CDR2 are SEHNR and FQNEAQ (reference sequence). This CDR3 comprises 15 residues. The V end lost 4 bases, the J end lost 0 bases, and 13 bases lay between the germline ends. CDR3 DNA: TGTGCCAGCAGCTCCCCAGGGGCCCCCTCCTACGAGCAGTACTTC. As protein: CASSSPGAPSYEQYF.

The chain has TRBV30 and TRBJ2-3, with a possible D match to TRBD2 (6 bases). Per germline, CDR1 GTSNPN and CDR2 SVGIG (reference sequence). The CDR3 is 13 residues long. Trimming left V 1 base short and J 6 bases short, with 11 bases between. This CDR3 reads CAWSAGGLDTQYF. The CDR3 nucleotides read TGTGCCTGGAGTGCCGGAGGGTTGGATACGCAGTATTTT.

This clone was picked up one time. CDR3 nucleotide sequence: TGTGCCAGCAGTTTCGGACAGTCCACTAATGAAAAACTGTTTTTT. Translated: CASSFGQSTNEKLFF. The chain is built from TRBV28 and TRBJ1-4; tentative D call: TRBD1 (6 bases). With 3 bases removed from V and 2 bases from J, the gap between germline ends came to 10 bases. The germline gives CDR1 MDHEN, CDR2 SYDVKM. The length of the CDR3 is 15 residues.